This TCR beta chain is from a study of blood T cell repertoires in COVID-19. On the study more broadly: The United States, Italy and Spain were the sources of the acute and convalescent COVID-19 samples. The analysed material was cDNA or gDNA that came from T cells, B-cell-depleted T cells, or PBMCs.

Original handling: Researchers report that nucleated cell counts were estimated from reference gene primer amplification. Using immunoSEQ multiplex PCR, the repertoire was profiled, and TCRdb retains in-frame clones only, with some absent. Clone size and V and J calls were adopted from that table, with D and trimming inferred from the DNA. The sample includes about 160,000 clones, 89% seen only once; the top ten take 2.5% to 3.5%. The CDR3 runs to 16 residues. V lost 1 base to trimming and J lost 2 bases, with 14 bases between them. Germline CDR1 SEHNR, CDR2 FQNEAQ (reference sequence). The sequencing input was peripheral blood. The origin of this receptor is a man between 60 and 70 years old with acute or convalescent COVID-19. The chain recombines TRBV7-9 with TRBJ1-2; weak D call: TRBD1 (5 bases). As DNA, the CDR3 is TGTGCCAGCAGCTTAGGAAGTACTCCAGGGAACTATGGCTACACCTTC. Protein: CASSLGSTPGNYGYTF.